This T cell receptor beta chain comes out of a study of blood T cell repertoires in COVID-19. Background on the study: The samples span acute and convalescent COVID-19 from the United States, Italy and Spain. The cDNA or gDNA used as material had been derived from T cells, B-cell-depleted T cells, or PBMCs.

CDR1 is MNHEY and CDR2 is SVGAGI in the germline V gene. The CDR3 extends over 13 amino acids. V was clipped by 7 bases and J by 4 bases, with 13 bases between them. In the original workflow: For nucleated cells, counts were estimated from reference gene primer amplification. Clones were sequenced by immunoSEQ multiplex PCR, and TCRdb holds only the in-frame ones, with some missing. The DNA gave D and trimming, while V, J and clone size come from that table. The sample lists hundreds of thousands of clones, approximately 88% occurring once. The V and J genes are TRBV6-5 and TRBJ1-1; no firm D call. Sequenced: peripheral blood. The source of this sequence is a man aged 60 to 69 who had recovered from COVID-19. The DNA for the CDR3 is TGTGCCAGCACTAATCCTATTGGCACTGAAGCTTTCTTT. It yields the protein CASTNPIGTEAFF.